Listed here are 5 T cell receptor beta chains from one sample, sequenced in a study of blood T cells in healthy people across ages. Primed by a sample-barcoded 5' primer and a J-beta primer mix, a second PCR proceeded for about 7 to 11 cycles. TCRdb used MiXCR to reprocess the 5' RACE reads, holding one entry per CDR3 protein. In the table there are roughly 1.9 million distinct CDR3 sequences, around 40% of which are singletons. Material for sequencing was blood. The receptors here all came from a human donor in good health.

This clonotype was picked up many times. The rearrangement uses TRBV5-5 and TRBJ1-1, with D unresolved. The V end lost 2 bases, the J end lost 1 base, and 9 bases lay between the germline ends. Germline lookup yields CDR1 SGHKS and CDR2 YYEKEE (reference sequence). The CDR3 consists of 14 residues. CDR3 DNA sequence: TGTGCCAGCAGCTTCCGGCCTTGGAACACTGAAGCTTTCTTT. This encodes CASSFRPWNTEAFF. Using reference TRBV5-5 and TRBJ1-1 for the parts outside the CDR3, the full variable domain is DAGVTQSPTHLIKTRGQQVTLRCSPISGHKSVSWYQQVLGQGPQFIFQYYEKEERGRGNFPDRFSARQFPNYSSELNVNALLLGDSALYLCASSFRPWNTEAFFGQGTRLTVV.

V gene TRBV12-5 combines with J gene TRBJ2-5; 14 nucleotides match TRBD2. The CDR3 has 22 amino acids. Unmatched junction bases numbered 22, after V lost 7 bases and J lost 0 bases. Germline CDR1 and CDR2: LGHNT and FRNRAP. The CDR3 reads CASALSLGLAGGPTFNQETQYF. The CDR3 DNA is TGTGCTAGTGCCCTCTCCCTTGGACTAGCGGGGGGCCCTACCTTTAACCAAGAGACCCAGTACTTC.

The chain carries TRBV10-3 and TRBJ1-5; the D is unclear. The CDR3 runs to 14 residues. CDR1 and CDR2 from the germline V gene are ENHRY and SYGVKD. V was pared by 8 bases and J by 7 bases, with 18 bases between. The chain's CDR3 is CAIAAAPRGQPQHF. CDR3 coding DNA: TGTGCCATCGCGGCCGCGCCTCGAGGCCAGCCCCAGCATTTT.

The chain carries TRBV7-2 and TRBJ2-3; D is possibly TRBD2 (5 bases). Trimming took 5 bases from V and 0 from J, leaving 21 bases between them. The length of the CDR3 is 18 residues. The germline V gene has CDR1 SGHTA and CDR2 FQGNSA. Written as DNA, the CDR3 is TGTGCCAGCAGCCTTCACTTCTACGGGGTTCCTAGCACAGATACGCAGTATTTT. Its translation: CASSLHFYGVPSTDTQYF.

The genes are TRBV18 and TRBJ2-3; 8 positions match TRBD1. J lost 2 bases, V lost 3 bases, and 7 bases had no gene match. The CDR3 consists of 16 residues. The germline gives CDR1 KGHSH, CDR2 LQKENI. The CDR3 DNA reads TGTGCCAGCTCACCTAACGACAGGGGCAACACAGATACGCAGTATTTT. Its protein product is CASSPNDRGNTDTQYF.